These 30 T cell receptor beta chains were sequenced from one sample in a study of blood T cell repertoires in COVID-19. Measured with immunoSEQ multiplex PCR; TCRdb has only the in-frame clones, and not every one. This sample carries about 140,000 clones, about four fifths of them seen once, and the ten largest clones take 1.6%. The sample taken for sequencing was peripheral blood. The receptors originated from a human donor in a cohort sampled during active COVID-19.

V usage is TRBV15 and J usage is TRBJ2-7; D is uncertain. CDR3 size: 16 residues. The germline gives CDR1 LNHNV, CDR2 YYDKDF (reference sequence). V dropped 0 bases and J dropped 6 bases, with 18 bases sitting between them. The CDR3 reads CATSRDLVNNPLEQYF. CDR3 sequence (DNA): TGTGCCACCAGCAGAGATCTAGTTAACAACCCTCTCGAGCAGTACTTC.

The CDR3 loop reads CASSHAKPPYEQYF. CDR3 sequence (DNA): TGTGCCAGCTCCCATGCTAAACCTCCCTACGAGCAGTACTTC. The chain couples TRBV18 to TRBJ2-7; no clear D gene. CDR1 and CDR2 from the germline V gene are KGHSH and LQKENI. Deletions cut 6 bases from V and 2 bases from J, with 14 bases between. This CDR3 comprises 14 residues.

The V call is TRBV9, the J call TRBJ2-1; possibly TRBD1 for D (5 bases). Germline V gene lookup returns CDR1 SGDLS and CDR2 YYNGEE. V was trimmed by 0 bases and J by 0 bases, leaving 10 bases between them. The CDR3 is 16 amino acids. CDR3 coding DNA: TGTGCCAGCAGCGTAGAAGGGGTAAGCTCCTACAATGAGCAGTTCTTC. Protein product: CASSVEGVSSYNEQFF.

This chain uses TRBV18 with TRBJ2-1; 11 nucleotides agree with TRBD2. This CDR3 region has 16 residues. Germline assignment: CDR1 KGHSH and CDR2 LQKENI. Germline trimming cut 6 bases from V and 7 bases from J; bases unmatched to any gene: 11. CDR3 DNA: TGTGCCAGCTCGCGGTTAGCGGGAGGGCCTGGAAATGAGCAGTTCTTC. Residues: CASSRLAGGPGNEQFF.

The V gene is TRBV27, the J gene TRBJ1-6; D gene unclear. The germline CDR1 and CDR2 sequences are MNHEY and SMNVEV (reference sequence). This CDR3 region has 15 residues. The germline V and J ends were trimmed by 5 bases and 10 bases, with 18 bases remaining between them. CDR3 in amino acids: CASSPRTFWPSPLHF. CDR3 DNA: TGTGCCAGCAGTCCCCGGACTTTCTGGCCATCACCCCTCCACTTT.

This clone showed up just a few times. The rearrangement joins TRBV6-6 to TRBJ2-5, with D maybe TRBD1 (6 bases). Germline CDR1 MNHNY, CDR2 SVGAGI (reference sequence). The CDR3 sequence is 14 residues long. V dropped 2 bases and J dropped 1 base, with 8 bases sitting between them. This CDR3 reads CASSYPGAQETQYF. CDR3 nucleotide sequence: TGTGCCAGCAGTTACCCAGGGGCCCAAGAGACCCAGTACTTC.

The chain uses TRBV5-6 and TRBJ2-4; 7 bases match TRBD2. The V segment lost 4 bases and the J segment 7 bases; nucleotides outside the gene matches: 5. The CDR3 totals 13 residues. The germline gives CDR1 SGHDT, CDR2 YYEEEE. The CDR3 loop is CASSRTSYNIQYF. CDR3 nucleotide sequence: TGTGCCAGCAGCCGGACTAGTTATAACATTCAGTACTTC.

The rearrangement joins TRBV18 to TRBJ2-1; 8 bases are shared with TRBD2. CDR3 size: 14 residues. The trim removed 5 bases at V and 8 bases at J, leaving 8 bases unmatched. Germline CDR1 KGHSH, CDR2 LQKENI. The CDR3 region is CASSTGAGGHEQFF. The CDR3 nucleotides are TGTGCCAGCTCAACCGGGGCGGGAGGACATGAGCAGTTCTTC.

The V gene is TRBV3-1 (or the pseudogene TRBV3-2), the J gene TRBJ1-2; 7 bases map to TRBD1. V lost 3 bases to trimming and J lost 6 bases; unmatched junction nucleotides: 7. In germline, CDR1 is LGHDT, CDR2 YNNKEL (reference sequence). The CDR3 is 14 residues long. The DNA for the CDR3 is TGTGCCAGCAGCCACCGACAGGGCCAGAATGGCTACACCTTC. Its translation is CASSHRQGQNGYTF.

This chain joins TRBV5-1 and TRBJ2-7, with TRBD1 as a possible D gene (6 bases). The germline gives CDR1 SGHRS, CDR2 YFSETQ. Trimming took off 2 bases at V and 5 bases at J, with 11 bases between the two ends. The CDR3 spans 13 residues. In DNA form, the CDR3 reads TGCGCCAGCAGCTTCAGGGGTCGGGACGAGCAGTACTTC. This gives the protein CASSFRGRDEQYF.

This rearrangement joins TRBV9 to TRBJ2-3, with 9 positions matching TRBD2. With 4 bases clipped from V and 1 base from J, the junction kept 7 bases outside the gene matches. In germline, CDR1 is SGDLS, CDR2 YYNGEE. This CDR3 is 16 amino acids long. CDR3 sequence reads: CASSFQAGGGTDTQYF. In nucleotides, the CDR3 is TGTGCCAGCAGCTTCCAAGCGGGAGGTGGCACAGATACGCAGTATTTT.

The gene calls are TRBV6-5 and TRBJ2-1, with D unresolved. Trimming left V 1 base short and J 8 bases short, with 9 bases between. There are 13 residues in the CDR3. Germline V gives CDR1 MNHEY, CDR2 SVGAGI. The CDR3 loop is CASSYWRGDEQFF. As DNA, the CDR3 is TGTGCCAGCAGTTACTGGCGAGGCGATGAGCAGTTCTTC.

The rearrangement uses TRBV9 and TRBJ1-6; D remains unclear. The V end lost 0 bases, the J end lost 5 bases, and 12 bases lay between the germline ends. CDR3 length: 16 amino acids. Germline CDR1 reads SGDLS; CDR2 reads YYNGEE. This chain's CDR3 is CASSVGGGTNNSPLHF. DNA for the CDR3: TGTGCCAGCAGCGTAGGAGGAGGTACGAATAATTCACCCCTCCACTTT.

This clone was seen only once. The genes are TRBV23-1 and TRBJ2-1, with D possibly being TRBD2 (6 bases). TRBV23-1 is an ORF, and what it does is uncertain. The CDR3 runs 18 residues. Trimming left V 2 bases short and J 0 bases short, with 17 bases between. The CDR3 DNA is TGCGCCAGCAGTCAACTAACCGGGACTTCAAGCTCCTACAATGAGCAGTTCTTC. Translating it yields CASSQLTGTSSSYNEQFF.

In this sample, this clone turned up a few times. The rearrangement links TRBV28 to TRBJ1-6; tentatively, D is TRBD1 (5 bases). V lost 5 bases and J 7 bases, leaving 18 bases between the germline ends. Germline V gives CDR1 MDHEN, CDR2 SYDVKM. This CDR3 contains 16 residues. CDR3 amino acids: CASSNPAGRANSPLHF. Written as DNA, the CDR3 is TGTGCCAGCAGTAATCCAGCGGGGCGAGCGAATTCACCCCTCCACTTT.

The rearrangement uses TRBV18 and TRBJ1-1; D is undetermined. Germline CDR1 is KGHSH and CDR2 is LQKENI. Trimming left V 6 bases short and J 1 base short, with 18 bases between. The CDR3 sequence is 16 residues long. The CDR3 loop reads CASSPRNQPGNTEAFF. CDR3 nucleotide sequence: TGTGCCAGCTCCCCGCGAAACCAGCCGGGGAACACTGAAGCTTTCTTT.

This chain joins TRBV28 and TRBJ2-5; 7 bases match TRBD1. This CDR3 comprises 13 residues. From germline, CDR1 is MDHEN and CDR2 SYDVKM. Unmatched junction bases numbered 6, after V lost 6 bases and J lost 5 bases. The CDR3 DNA follows: TGTGCCAGCAGAGGGCAGGGGGTGGAGACCCAGTACTTC. This translates into CASRGQGVETQYF.

About this clone itself: One end of the junction does not line up with germline, which may come from a read error. The chain uses TRBV7-7 and TRBJ2-2, with 10 bases lining up with TRBD2. Germline V CDR1 and CDR2: SSHAT, FNYEAQ (reference sequence). This CDR3 spans 17 amino acids. DNA for the CDR3: TGTGCTAGCAGCCCAAGTTCGGTAGCGGGAGGTTCCGGGGAGCTGTTTTTT. It codes for CASSPSSVAGGSGELFF.

The rearrangement links TRBV5-1 to TRBJ1-4, with D uncertain. Trimming left V 0 bases short and J 4 bases short, with 4 bases between. Germline CDR1 reads SGHRS; CDR2 reads YFSETQ. The CDR3 has 13 residues. The CDR3 is CASSLGGNEKLFF. The CDR3 DNA follows: TGCGCCAGCAGCTTGGGCGGTAATGAAAAACTGTTTTTT.

The V and J genes are TRBV5-1 and TRBJ2-1; TRBD2 matches at 7 bases. The CDR3 spans 14 residues. Looked up from germline, CDR1 is SGHRS and CDR2 is YFSETQ. V dropped 3 bases and J dropped 3; count of bases not matched to a gene: 3. The CDR3 DNA is TGCGCCAGCAGCTCAGCTAGCGGCTACAATGAGCAGTTCTTC. This sequence encodes CASSSASGYNEQFF.

The rearrangement uses TRBV18 and TRBJ2-1; TRBD2 agrees at 12 bases. The CDR3 has 16 amino acids. V shed 5 bases, J shed 2 bases, and the junction held 4 bases outside the gene matches. Germline values: CDR1 KGHSH, CDR2 LQKENI. This CDR3 reads CASSTTSGGTYNEQFF. The DNA of the CDR3 is TGTGCCAGCTCAACGACTAGCGGGGGAACCTACAATGAGCAGTTCTTC.

V and J are TRBV10-1 and TRBJ2-1; no clear D. Germline V CDR1 and CDR2: WNHNN, SYGVQD (reference sequence). V lost 2 bases and J 5 bases, leaving 13 bases between the germline ends. The CDR3 sequence is 15 residues long. CDR3 in DNA: TGCGCCAGCAGTGAGGCTTCCCTTCGGGACAATGAGCAGTTCTTC. It specifies CASSEASLRDNEQFF.

The J gene is TRBJ2-1, the V gene TRBV24-1; D uncertain. Germline V CDR1 and CDR2: KGHDR, SFDVKD. Between the trimmed V and J ends, which lost 0 bases and 12 bases, there was a span of 17 bases. The CDR3 has 15 residues. The CDR3 spells CATSDLRVDGLRQFF. As DNA, the CDR3 is TGTGCCACCAGTGATTTGCGGGTAGATGGATTGCGGCAGTTCTTC.

With respect to this clone: Other nucleotide sequences from this sample produce the same CDR3. This chain connects TRBV7-2 to TRBJ2-1; a possible D gene is TRBD2 (6 bases). The CDR3 extends over 15 amino acids. V dropped 0 bases and J dropped 2 bases, with 8 bases sitting between them. Per the germline V gene, CDR1 is SGHTA and CDR2 is FQGNSA. In DNA, the CDR3 is TGTGCCAGCAGCTTAGCGGGAGGCCCCTACAATGAGCAGTTCTTC. Its protein product is CASSLAGGPYNEQFF.

The J gene is TRBJ2-3, the V gene TRBV14; 9 nucleotides align to TRBD2. J was trimmed by 6 bases and V by 4 bases; bases with no gene match: 8. Germline-derived CDR1 and CDR2 are SGHDN and FVKESK. The length of the CDR3 is 15 residues. The CDR3 DNA is TGTGCCAGCAGCCCTTTAGCGGGAGTGGGGGATACGCAGTATTTT. Translated, it gives CASSPLAGVGDTQYF.

The gene calls are TRBV12-5 and TRBJ2-5; the match to TRBD2 covers 14 bases. V dropped 5 bases and J dropped 5; count of bases not matched to a gene: 7. CDR1 is LGHNT, CDR2 FRNRAP, per germline. The CDR3 has 16 amino acids. The CDR3 protein is CASGRRTSGRNETQYF. The DNA of the CDR3 is TGTGCTAGTGGTCGCAGGACTAGCGGGAGGAACGAGACCCAGTACTTC.

The DNA for the CDR3 is TGTGCCAGCAGCTTAGATCCGGACATTAACTATGGCTACACCTTC. Amino acid sequence: CASSLDPDINYGYTF. This rearrangement joins TRBV11-3 to TRBJ1-2, with a weak D call TRBD1 (5 bases). The germline CDR1 and CDR2 sequences are SGHNT and YENEEA. The CDR3 is made up of 15 amino acids. The germline V and J ends were trimmed by 0 bases and 1 base, with 9 bases remaining between them.

The chain has TRBV7-8 and TRBJ2-3; no clear D. CDR3 length: 14 residues. Per germline, CDR1 SGHVS and CDR2 FQNEAQ. With 1 base removed from V and 9 bases from J, the gap between germline ends came to 14 bases. The CDR3 sequence: CASSLDSPTLTQYF. As DNA, the CDR3 is TGTGCCAGCAGCTTAGACAGTCCCACGCTAACGCAGTATTTT.

The chain has TRBV9 and TRBJ1-4, with 7 bases fitting TRBD1. Germline assignment: CDR1 SGDLS and CDR2 YYNGEE. The CDR3 covers 15 residues. The V and J ends lost 3 bases and 4 bases, in that order; junction bases with no gene match: 6. The CDR3 here is CASSGGQQLNEKLFF. DNA for the CDR3: TGTGCCAGCAGCGGGGGACAGCAGCTTAATGAAAAACTGTTTTTT.

Here the CDR3 reads CASSQESWEDEKLFF. In DNA form, the CDR3 reads TGTGCCAGCAGCCAAGAATCGTGGGAGGATGAAAAACTGTTTTTT. V and J are TRBV3-1 (or the pseudogene TRBV3-2) and TRBJ1-4, with D unclear. V dropped 0 bases and J dropped 6 bases, with 11 bases sitting between them. Germline V gene data show CDR1 as LGHDT and CDR2 as YNNKEL (reference sequence). The CDR3 runs to 15 residues.